The next 22 T cell receptor beta chains were all read from a single sample in a study of spatial heterogeneity in lung cancer. Time point noted: sample taken at primary tumor resection. Their target antigens are unknown. MiXCR, run by TCRdb on the 5' RACE reads, gives a single entry per CDR3 protein. The table includes some 4,000 distinct CDR3 sequences, approximately 9% detected once. Study conclusions and caveats: Expanded alpha and beta TCR counts within tumors tracked tumor mutation counts.

The input for sequencing was lung tumor tissue, taken at surgery. These receptors were collected from a male donor with early-stage non-small cell lung cancer.

This clonotype is categorized as medium-sized (0.01 to 0.1%). V and J are TRBV6-2 or TRBV6-3 and TRBJ1-2, with TRBD1 matching 9 bases. Germline loops: CDR1 MNHEY, CDR2 SVGEGT. V shed 4 bases, J shed 6 bases, and the junction held 24 bases outside the gene matches. There are 20 residues in the CDR3. CDR3 loop: CASSLRLTSGQGNGIDGYTF. The CDR3 DNA reads TGTGCCAGCAGTTTGCGCCTCACATCAGGACAGGGGAACGGGATCGATGGCTACACCTTC.

This clonotype rates as medium-sized. The CDR3 sequence: CASSQDREGNYGYTF. The DNA for the CDR3 is TGCGCCAGCAGCCAAGATCGGGAAGGGAACTATGGCTACACCTTC. The gene calls are TRBV4-1 and TRBJ1-2; D is uncertain. Trimming shortened V by 0 bases and J by 2 bases, and 10 bases separated the two germline ends. CDR3 length: 15 residues. Germline V gives CDR1 MGHRA, CDR2 YSYEKL.

This clonotype qualifies as medium-sized. This chain connects TRBV25-1 to TRBJ2-7; D possibly corresponds to TRBD2 (5 bases). V lost 2 bases to trimming and J lost 4 bases, with 12 bases between them. The length of the CDR3 is 14 residues. Germline CDR1 MGHDK, CDR2 SYGVNS. The CDR3: CASSEANGLYEQYF. Here the CDR3 DNA reads TGTGCCAGCAGTGAAGCTAACGGACTTTACGAGCAGTACTTC.

CDR3 in DNA: TGTGCCAGCTCACCCGGGCCGAGCTCCTATAATTCACCCCTCCACTTT. It yields the protein CASSPGPSSYNSPLHF. The V and J genes are TRBV18 and TRBJ1-6; D is unresolved. Trimming removed 3 bases at V and 0 bases at J, with 9 bases between. Germline V gene lookup returns CDR1 KGHSH and CDR2 LQKENI. The CDR3 runs to 16 residues.

This clonotype is deemed medium-sized. This chain links TRBV5-1 with TRBJ2-1; 7 bases align to TRBD2. The CDR3 sequence is 16 residues long. V lost 5 bases and J lost 8; bases outside the gene matches: 16. Germline V CDR1 and CDR2: SGHRS, YFSETQ. The CDR3 loop reads CASSTGGGGSQDEQFF. CDR3 sequence (DNA): TGCGCCAGCAGTACGGGTGGTGGCGGGAGCCAAGATGAGCAGTTCTTC.

This clonotype was observed many times. This chain uses TRBV9 with TRBJ1-3, with D possibly being TRBD1 (5 bases). Trimming pared 4 bases from V and 0 bases from J, leaving 14 bases between. The V gene's germline CDR1 is SGDLS and CDR2 YYNGEE. The CDR3 has 16 residues. CDR3 coding DNA: TGTGCCAGCAGCAGGGACGGCTCCATCTCTGGAAACACCATATATTTT. It codes for CASSRDGSISGNTIYF. The whole variable domain, remainder taken from reference TRBV9 and TRBJ1-3, is DSGVTQTPKHLITATGQRVTLRCSPRSGDLSVYWYQQSLDQGLQFLIQYYNGEERAKGNILERFSAQQFPDLHSELNLSSLELGDSALYFCASSRDGSISGNTIYFGEGSWLTVV.

This clonotype ranks as medium-sized (0.01 to 0.1%). The genes are TRBV6-5 and TRBJ2-2; D might be TRBD2 (5 bases). CDR3 size: 13 residues. Germline V gives CDR1 MNHEY, CDR2 SVGAGI. The ends were cut back, 8 bases at V and 6 bases at J, with 13 bases in the middle. Here the CDR3 reads CASEGSGAGELFF. DNA for the CDR3: TGTGCCAGCGAGGGATCGGGTGCCGGGGAGCTGTTTTTT.

This sequence joins TRBV14 and TRBJ2-5, with D perhaps matching TRBD1 or TRBD2 (5 bases each). The V gene's germline CDR1 is SGHDN and CDR2 FVKESK. CDR3 size: 14 residues. Deletions cut 3 bases from V and 7 bases from J, with 15 bases between. CDR3 loop: CASSHRDADRTQYF. The CDR3 nucleotides are TGTGCCAGCAGCCACCGGGACGCCGACAGGACCCAGTACTTC.

This clonotype is medium-sized by share. The CDR3 sequence: CASNARGGTEAFF. Written as DNA, the CDR3 is TGTGCCAGCAATGCCCGGGGAGGGACTGAAGCTTTCTTT. V gene TRBV6-1 combines with J gene TRBJ1-1, with D unresolved. Trimming took off 7 bases at V and 5 bases at J, with 14 bases between the two ends. Per germline, CDR1 MNHNS and CDR2 SASEGT. The CDR3 runs 13 residues.

Relative to its sample, this clonotype is medium-sized (0.01 to 0.1%). The chain carries TRBV7-2 and TRBJ2-3, with 15 nucleotides matching TRBD2. V was clipped by 5 bases and J by 4 bases; unmatched bases: 7. Germline CDR1 is SGHTA and CDR2 is FQGNSA. The CDR3 covers 17 residues. This chain's CDR3 is CASSPGLAGGGADTQYF. The CDR3 DNA is TGTGCCAGCAGCCCGGGACTAGCGGGGGGCGGTGCAGATACGCAGTATTTT.

This clonotype was seen more than once but under ten times. The J gene is TRBJ1-2, the V gene TRBV20-1, with D perhaps TRBD1 (6 bases). The CDR3 is 14 amino acids. Germline CDR1 DFQATT, CDR2 SNEGSKA (reference sequence). Trimming shortened V by 1 base and J by 4 bases, and 13 bases separated the two germline ends. The CDR3 region is CSARGQGSLYGYTF. DNA of the CDR3: TGCAGTGCTAGAGGGCAGGGGTCTCTCTATGGCTACACCTTC.

Within the sample, this clonotype is medium-sized. This chain uses TRBV3-1 with TRBJ1-2; the match to TRBD1 covers 12 bases. V lost 5 bases to trimming and J lost 3 bases; unmatched junction nucleotides: 1. In germline, CDR1 is LGHDT, CDR2 YNNKEL (reference sequence). The CDR3 covers 14 residues. The CDR3 loop reads CASSGTGGDYGYTF. The CDR3 region has the DNA TGTGCCAGCAGCGGGACAGGGGGCGACTATGGCTACACCTTC.

The table lists this clonotype with a few counts. This chain joins TRBV10-3 and TRBJ1-3, with D unresolved. The CDR3 runs 13 residues. V was shortened by 3 bases and J by 4 bases, with 7 bases between the two germline ends. Germline V gives CDR1 ENHRY, CDR2 SYGVKD. The CDR3 protein is CAISETYGNTIYF. The CDR3 DNA reads as TGTGCCATCAGTGAAACTTACGGAAACACCATATATTTT.

The chain links TRBV10-2 to TRBJ1-4; possible D gene TRBD1, 6 bases. This CDR3 region has 12 residues. Trimming pared 3 bases from V and 7 bases from J, leaving 6 bases between. Germline CDR1 reads WSHSY; CDR2 reads SAAADI. This CDR3 reads CASSEGGEKLFF. CDR3 bases: TGCGCCAGCAGTGAAGGGGGTGAAAAACTGTTTTTT.

The sample holds many counts of this clonotype. The genes are TRBV7-2 and TRBJ1-2, with D unresolved. This CDR3 is 13 amino acids long. Looked up from germline, CDR1 is SGHTA and CDR2 is FQGNSA. Trimming pared 0 bases from V and 3 bases from J, leaving 5 bases between. CDR3 amino acids: CASSLAGYYGYTF. As DNA, the CDR3 is TGTGCCAGCAGCTTAGCAGGGTACTATGGCTACACCTTC.

The J gene is TRBJ1-1, the V gene TRBV6-6; maybe TRBD1 (6 bases). CDR3 length: 15 residues. Germline CDR1 MNHNY, CDR2 SVGAGI (reference sequence). The V and J ends lost 4 bases and 0 bases respectively, with 12 bases between them. Here the CDR3 DNA reads TGTGCCAGCAGTTCAGGTCGGGGGCTGAACACTGAAGCTTTCTTT. Its protein product is CASSSGRGLNTEAFF.

This clonotype has more than one count but fewer than ten. The chain joins TRBV9 to TRBJ2-1, with a possible D match to TRBD1 (5 bases). CDR1 and CDR2 from the germline V gene are SGDLS and YYNGEE. V was pared by 4 bases and J by 9 bases, with 17 bases between. The CDR3 consists of 14 residues. In nucleotides, the CDR3 is TGTGCCAGCAGCCCCCCCCGAACCCAGGGTGAGCAGTTCTTC. Translated: CASSPPRTQGEQFF.

This clonotype is medium-sized by share. J is TRBJ2-7 and V is TRBV19, with D possibly TRBD1 on 6 matching bases. CDR1 LNHDA and CDR2 SQIVND come from the germline V gene (reference sequence). The V gene lost 7 bases and the J gene lost 2 bases, with 9 bases spanning the gap. The CDR3 totals 12 residues. The CDR3 is CASTGTPYEQYF. CDR3 nucleotides: TGTGCCAGTACCGGGACACCCTACGAGCAGTACTTC.

This clonotype is medium-sized (0.01 to 0.1%) in the sample. V and J are TRBV29-1 and TRBJ1-1; D not certain. The CDR3 has 13 amino acids. Trimming pared 4 bases from V and 0 bases from J, leaving 9 bases between. Germline V gives CDR1 SQVTM, CDR2 ANQGSEA. CDR3 DNA: TGCAGCGTTGTTCGGGTAGTGAACACTGAAGCTTTCTTT. This encodes CSVVRVVNTEAFF.

In this sample, this clonotype is medium-sized. The junction differs from germline at one of its ends, possibly a read error. The chain is built from TRBV5-1 and TRBJ2-7, with D possibly being TRBD2 (6 bases). The CDR3 is 12 residues long. CDR1 and CDR2 (germline): SGHRS, YFSETQ. The CDR3 here is CASSLAGGRLVF. The CDR3 DNA reads as TGCGCCAGCAGCTTGGCCGGGGGACGCCTTGTTTTC.

This clonotype is termed medium-sized. The rearrangement uses TRBV7-9 and TRBJ1-4, with 10 bases matching TRBD1. The CDR3 spans 17 residues. V was pared by 5 bases and J by 8 bases, with 14 bases of the junction left unmatched. Germline CDR1 reads SEHNR; CDR2 reads FQNEAQ (reference sequence). The CDR3 sequence is CASSQLTGGLGMEKLFF. The DNA for the CDR3 is TGTGCCAGCAGCCAGTTGACAGGGGGCTTAGGCATGGAAAAACTGTTTTTT. Variable domain in full (rest from reference TRBV7-9 and TRBJ1-4): DTGVSQNPRHKITKRGQNVTFRCDPISEHNRLYWYRQTLGQGPEFLTYFQNEAQLEKSRLLSDRFSAERPKGSFSTLEIQRTEQGDSAMYLCASSQLTGGLGMEKLFFGSGTQLSVL.

This clonotype qualifies as medium-sized (0.01 to 0.1%). This chain joins TRBV2 and TRBJ1-5; weak D call: TRBD1 (6 bases). Per the germline V gene, CDR1 is SNHLY and CDR2 is FYNNEI. V was cut by 5 bases and J by 0 bases, with 17 bases left in between. This CDR3 region has 17 residues. As DNA, the CDR3 is TGTGCCAGCAGTAAAGTCCCGACAGGACCTAGCAATCAGCCCCAGCATTTT. As protein: CASSKVPTGPSNQPQHF.